This TCR beta chain was recovered during a study of shared clonotypes between healthy human individuals. At the level of the study: Used for every donor were three CD4 naive, three CD4 memory, two CD8 naive and one CD8 memory plate. Study outcomes and limitations: The sharing of approximately 4.6% of naive CD4 clonotypes was seen across several donors. Against clonotypes common to all four donors, non-shared ones had lower generation probabilities.

Turning to this clone: Antigen unknown.

Original data processing: Filtering of immunoSEQ junctional sequences could not match full-length read filtering. Here immunoSEQ multiplex PCR was the method, and the copy in TCRdb shows in-frame clones only, minus some. V and J calls plus clone size are reproduced from that table; the DNA served to infer D and trimming. Of over a million clones listed, around 95% are singletons. Looked up from germline, CDR1 is SGHRS and CDR2 is YFSETQ. V shed 4 bases and J 3 bases; nucleotides not matched to a gene: 6. This CDR3 region has 15 residues. The sequenced sample was naive CD4+ T cells sorted from blood. Subset defined: CD45RA+ positively selected. The chain employs TRBV5-1 and TRBJ2-1; 8 bases are shared with TRBD1. The receptor was isolated from a man aged 25-40 years in good health. CDR3 coding DNA: TGCGCCAGCAGCCAAGGGACAGGCTTCTACAATGAGCAGTTCTTC. Protein sequence: CASSQGTGFYNEQFF.